These 26 T cell receptor beta chains came from one sample sequenced in a study of T cells expressing NK-cell markers. TCRdb reprocessed the 5' RACE reads and reports one entry per CDR3 protein, with no DNA. This repertoire includes about 390,000 distinct CDR3 sequences. The sample comprised blood T cells: a sorted CD56 or NKG2C T cell subset, CD4+ or CD8+ T cells, or bulk PBMC T cells (not recorded which). These receptors were taken from a woman in her forties or fifties in good health.

The chain links TRBV6-6 to TRBJ2-1; absent DNA, TCRdb's TRBD2 call cannot be checked. In germline, CDR1 is MNHNY, CDR2 SVGAGI (reference sequence). This CDR3 has 15 residues. CDR3 sequence: CASRESGRAGNEQFF.

The gene calls are TRBV6-5 and TRBJ2-5; the D gene TCRdb calls, TRBD1, cannot be checked with no DNA. The germline CDR1 and CDR2 sequences are MNHEY and SVGAGI. This CDR3 contains 14 residues. This chain's CDR3 is CASSYSVRGETQYF.

V gene TRBV5-1 combines with J gene TRBJ2-1. The V gene's germline CDR1 is SGHRS and CDR2 YFSETQ. This CDR3 spans 11 amino acids. This chain's CDR3 is CASSLGGQPFF.

The rearrangement uses TRBV20-1 and TRBJ1-4. Germline values: CDR1 DFQATT, CDR2 SNEGSKA (reference sequence). This CDR3 is built from 13 residues. The CDR3 reads CSAGGTAQEKLFF.

The chain's CDR3 is CASGLEGPSDTQYF. The V and J genes are TRBV12-5 and TRBJ2-3; as DNA is missing, the TRBD2 call by TCRdb cannot be tested. There are 14 residues in the CDR3. Germline V gives CDR1 LGHNT, CDR2 FRNRAP. The entire variable domain, with the rest obtained from reference TRBV12-5 and TRBJ2-3, is as follows: DARVTQTPRHKVTEMGQEVTMRCQPILGHNTVFWYRQTMMQGLELLAYFRNRAPLDDSGMPKDRFSAEMPDATLATLKIQPSEPRDSAVYFCASGLEGPSDTQYFGPGTRLTVL.

This sequence joins TRBV3-1 and TRBJ1-5; lacking DNA, the TRBD1 call made by TCRdb goes unchecked. Germline V gives CDR1 LGHDT, CDR2 YNNKEL (reference sequence). The CDR3 totals 15 residues. CDR3 amino acids: CASSQAFGGNQPQHF. The variable domain in full, with the rest retrieved from reference TRBV3-1 and TRBJ1-5, is DTAVSQTPKYLVTQMGNDKSIKCEQNLGHDTMYWYKQDSKKFLKIMFSYNNKELIINETVPNRFSPKSPDKAHLNLHINSLELGDSAVYFCASSQAFGGNQPQHFGDGTRLSIL.

The chain carries TRBV20-1 and TRBJ2-7. Per the germline V gene, CDR1 is DFQATT and CDR2 is SNEGSKA (reference sequence). The CDR3 consists of 15 residues. The CDR3 reads CSARAPRTSSYEQYF.

The chain uses TRBV5-1 and TRBJ2-2. Germline V gives CDR1 SGHRS, CDR2 YFSETQ. CDR3 length equals 13 residues. CDR3 loop: CASSFYNTGELFF.

This sequence joins TRBV24-1 and TRBJ1-5; TCRdb's D call, TRBD1, is unchecked because there is no DNA. The CDR3 sequence is 15 residues long. Germline V gene lookup returns CDR1 KGHDR and CDR2 SFDVKD. CDR3 loop: CATSQTGEGNQPQHF.

CDR3 sequence reads: CASRRLGDTQYF. The chain joins TRBV7-9 to TRBJ2-3; the TRBD2 assignment by TCRdb is unverifiable without DNA. CDR1 SEHNR and CDR2 FQNEAQ come from the germline V gene (reference sequence). The CDR3 spans 12 residues.

The gene calls are TRBV9 and TRBJ1-4; TCRdb reports TRBD1, a call that lacks DNA to check it against. The V gene's germline CDR1 is SGDLS and CDR2 YYNGEE. The CDR3 extends over 17 amino acids. CDR3 protein: CASSVPIDGGDSEKLFF. The complete variable domain, with remaining parts taken from reference TRBV9 and TRBJ1-4, reads DSGVTQTPKHLITATGQRVTLRCSPRSGDLSVYWYQQSLDQGLQFLIQYYNGEERAKGNILERFSAQQFPDLHSELNLSSLELGDSALYFCASSVPIDGGDSEKLFFGSGTQLSVL.

This chain's CDR3 is CASSRAGTEQYF. The chain employs TRBV18 and TRBJ2-7. Germline V gene data show CDR1 as KGHSH and CDR2 as LQKENI. This CDR3 contains 12 residues.

V is TRBV28 and J is TRBJ2-3; TCRdb reports TRBD2, a call that lacks DNA to check it against. Germline V gene lookup returns CDR1 MDHEN and CDR2 SYDVKM. The CDR3 contains 16 residues. The CDR3 protein is CASSLLAGGPSDTQYF.

This sequence joins TRBV15 and TRBJ2-7; there is no DNA to check the TCRdb D call of TRBD2. This CDR3 spans 18 amino acids. Germline CDR1 reads LNHNV; CDR2 reads YYDKDF (reference sequence). CDR3 sequence: CATSRDRDSPESSYEQYF.

The chain employs TRBV12-3 or TRBV12-4 and TRBJ2-5; TCRdb proposes TRBD1, but this gene call is untestable without DNA. This CDR3 has 16 amino acids. This chain's CDR3 is CASSSPPGQGGQTQYF.

This chain uses TRBV11-3 with TRBJ1-1; the TCRdb call, TRBD1, lacks DNA for checking. CDR1 is SGHNT and CDR2 is YENEEA in the germline V gene. This CDR3 is 15 amino acids long. CDR3 in amino acids: CASRDRGRANTEAFF. The variable domain in full, with the rest retrieved from reference TRBV11-3 and TRBJ1-1, is EAGVVQSPRYKIIEKKQPVAFWCNPISGHNTLYWYLQNLGQGPELLIRYENEEAVDDSQLPKDRFSAERLKGVDSTLKIQPAELGDSAVYLCASRDRGRANTEAFFGQGTRLTVV.

This rearrangement joins TRBV6-5 to TRBJ2-2; the D gene TCRdb calls, TRBD2, cannot be checked with no DNA. The CDR3 extends over 18 amino acids. Looked up from germline, CDR1 is MNHEY and CDR2 is SVGAGI. CDR3 region: CASSYNGLAGGNTGELFF.

The V and J genes are TRBV12-3 or TRBV12-4 and TRBJ2-1. There are 14 residues in the CDR3. The CDR3 reads CASSFLMSYNEQFF.

The V and J genes are TRBV29-1 and TRBJ2-5; TCRdb calls TRBD2, which cannot be checked without DNA. CDR3 length: 13 amino acids. The germline V gene has CDR1 SQVTM and CDR2 ANQGSEA. This CDR3 reads CSSRGRYQETQYF. The full variable domain, with the rest looked up from reference TRBV29-1 and TRBJ2-5, is SAVISQKPSRDICQRGTSLTIQCQVDSQVTMMFWYRQQPGQSLTLIATANQGSEATYESGFVIDKFPISRPNLTFSTLTVSNMSPEDSSIYLCSSRGRYQETQYFGPGTRLLVL.

V gene TRBV5-1 combines with J gene TRBJ2-1; TCRdb names TRBD2, which stays unverified in the absence of DNA. CDR3 length equals 17 residues. Germline V lookup: CDR1 SGHRS, CDR2 YFSETQ. The CDR3 sequence: CASSQLAGGMGLIEQFF.

CDR3: CASSRLRTDTQYF. This sequence joins TRBV3-1 and TRBJ2-3. The CDR3 loop spans 13 amino acids. Germline V gene lookup returns CDR1 LGHDT and CDR2 YNNKEL (reference sequence).

The gene calls are TRBV7-3 and TRBJ2-3. The germline gives CDR1 SGHTA, CDR2 FQGTGA. The CDR3 sequence is 12 residues long. Here the CDR3 reads CASSNGPDTQYF.

The chain is built from TRBV11-2 and TRBJ2-3; TCRdb reports TRBD2, a call that lacks DNA to check it against. The CDR3 covers 12 residues. Germline loops: CDR1 SGHAT, CDR2 FQNNGV. The CDR3 reads CASSSSLDTQYF. The complete variable domain, with remaining parts taken from reference TRBV11-2 and TRBJ2-3, reads EAGVAQSPRYKIIEKRQSVAFWCNPISGHATLYWYQQILGQGPKLLIQFQNNGVVDDSQLPKDRFSAERLKGVDSTLKIQPAKLEDSAVYLCASSSSLDTQYFGPGTRLTVL.

This chain joins TRBV21-1 and TRBJ1-1. TRBV21-1 is a pseudogene. The CDR3 consists of 13 residues. CDR3 protein: CASRWVANTEAFF.

The V and J genes are TRBV5-1 and TRBJ2-1; TCRdb's D call of TRBD1 is untestable without DNA. The CDR3 runs to 14 residues. Germline CDR1 SGHRS, CDR2 YFSETQ. The CDR3 spells CASSLQDVSNEQFF.

The chain has TRBV11-2 and TRBJ2-3; TCRdb selects TRBD1, and the lack of DNA leaves this call unchecked. This CDR3 is built from 15 residues. CDR1 and CDR2 (germline): SGHAT, FQNNGV. This CDR3 is CASSPFGQGADTQYF.